These 21 T cell receptor beta chains were sequenced from one sample in a study of T cell clonotyping in hematopoietic cell transplantation. Time point reported: recipient sample about 28 days before transplant, after cytoreduction. Measured with immunoSEQ multiplex PCR; TCRdb has only the in-frame clones, and not every one. The sample has approximately 22,000 clones, 85% to 90% seen once; the top ten hold around 4%. The sequences come from peripheral blood mononuclear cells, collected before stem cell transplant. The receptors shown here come from a young man with biphenotypic leukemia. Some clones in this sample may be carry-over from other donors' samples.

The chain joins TRBV2 to TRBJ1-2; D not certain. The CDR3 is made up of 14 amino acids. Looked up from germline, CDR1 is SNHLY and CDR2 is FYNNEI. The V end lost 6 bases, the J end lost 4 bases, and 15 bases lay between the germline ends. In DNA form, the CDR3 reads TGTGCCAGCAGACGAACTGAAACGGCCTATGGCTACACCTTC. Translating gives CASRRTETAYGYTF.

The chain has TRBV5-4 and TRBJ2-7; TRBD1 matches 9 bases. CDR1 is SGHNT, CDR2 YYREEE, per germline (reference sequence). Unmatched junction bases numbered 3, after V lost 2 bases and J lost 3 bases. This CDR3 contains 14 residues. CDR3 protein: CASSFDRGVYEQYF. CDR3 in DNA: TGTGCCAGCAGCTTCGACAGGGGGGTCTACGAGCAGTACTTC.

The genes are TRBV4-1 and TRBJ2-3, with 10 bases matching TRBD2. Germline V CDR1 and CDR2: MGHRA, YSYEKL. The CDR3 contains 17 residues. The V and J ends lost 0 bases and 3 bases, in that order; junction bases with no gene match: 6. DNA of the CDR3: TGCGCCAGCAGCCAAGAAGGTCTAGCGGGAGAAACAGATACGCAGTATTTT. Protein: CASSQEGLAGETDTQYF.

CDR3 sequence reads: CASSLVMGTGTYEQYF. The CDR3 nucleotides are TGCGCCAGCAGCTTGGTGATGGGGACGGGCACCTACGAGCAGTACTTC. The chain recombines TRBV5-1 with TRBJ2-7; D might be TRBD1 or TRBD2, each matching 5 bases. V lost 0 bases and J 2 bases, leaving 15 bases between the germline ends. CDR3 length equals 16 residues. Germline values: CDR1 SGHRS, CDR2 YFSETQ.

The chain joins TRBV7-6 to TRBJ2-7; 7 positions agree with TRBD2. The CDR3 runs 15 residues. In germline, CDR1 is SGHVS, CDR2 FNYEAQ. Trimming removed 6 bases from V and 0 bases from J; junction bases left unmatched: 8. The CDR3: CASSVTGTNSYEQYF. CDR3 coding DNA: TGTGCCAGCAGTGTGACCGGGACTAACTCCTACGAGCAGTACTTC.

CDR3 sequence: CATSRALGSPLHF. Here the CDR3 DNA reads TGTGCCACCAGCAGAGCCTTAGGTTCACCCCTCCACTTT. The rearrangement joins TRBV15 to TRBJ1-6; no reliable D call. The V end was cut by 1 base, the J end by 9 bases, with 7 bases between. Germline CDR1 reads LNHNV; CDR2 reads YYDKDF (reference sequence). CDR3 length: 13 residues.

The chain joins TRBV6-6 to TRBJ1-1; D is unresolved. The CDR3 length is 14 residues. The ends were cut back, 3 bases at V and 3 bases at J, with 11 bases in the middle. Per germline, CDR1 MNHNY and CDR2 SVGAGI (reference sequence). The CDR3 DNA reads as TGTGCCAGCAGTTATGATGGGAGATACACTGAAGCTTTCTTT. Translated, it gives CASSYDGRYTEAFF.

The gene calls are TRBV6-4 and TRBJ2-3; 7 bases align to TRBD1. Per germline, CDR1 MRHNA and CDR2 SNTAGT. The CDR3 length is 15 residues. The V segment lost 0 bases and the J segment 0 bases; nucleotides outside the gene matches: 0. The CDR3 DNA sequence: TGTGCCAGCAGTGACTCGACAGGGAGCACAGATACGCAGTATTTT. It yields the protein CASSDSTGSTDTQYF.

The V and J genes are TRBV4-1 and TRBJ1-1; possible D gene TRBD1, 6 bases. V lost 4 bases and J lost 10, with 16 bases in between. Germline CDR1 and CDR2: MGHRA and YSYEKL. This CDR3 comprises 13 residues. CDR3 nucleotide sequence: TGCGCCAGCAGCCGGCCGGACAGAAAGGGAGCTTTCTTT. Its translation is CASSRPDRKGAFF.

The V and J genes are TRBV4-1 and TRBJ1-4, with D unclear. The V end lost 4 bases, the J end lost 10 bases, and 10 bases lay between the germline ends. Per germline, CDR1 MGHRA and CDR2 YSYEKL. This CDR3 is built from 12 residues. This chain's CDR3 is CASSLGEGKLFF. Written as DNA, the CDR3 is TGCGCCAGCAGCCTTGGGGAGGGAAAACTGTTTTTT.

Note on this clone: The CDR3 end shows no conserved phenylalanine or tryptophan, and so a read error is likely. No DNA is shown, since the ends of the CDR3 on it are uncertain; the CDR3 is the one TCRdb lists. J is TRBJ1-6 and V is TRBV4-1. Termini included, the CDR3 measures 8 amino acids. In germline, CDR1 is MGHRA, CDR2 YSYEKL. CDR3 sequence: CASSQAGG.

The chain combines TRBV10-2 with TRBJ1-3; 7 bases align to TRBD1. CDR1 is WSHSY, CDR2 SAAADI, per germline. The CDR3 is 12 amino acids. CDR3 loop: CGCRGTGNTIYF. The CDR3 DNA is TGCGGCTGCAGGGGGACAGGAAACACCATATATTTT.

The V call is TRBV30, the J call TRBJ1-4; weak D call: TRBD1 (5 bases). Germline V lookup: CDR1 GTSNPN, CDR2 SVGIG (reference sequence). The CDR3 sequence is 13 residues long. The germline V and J ends were trimmed by 2 bases and 6 bases, with 10 bases remaining between them. CDR3 bases: TGTGCCTGGAGTAGACAGAAGGATGAAAAACTGTTTTTT. It encodes CAWSRQKDEKLFF.

The chain couples TRBV5-4 to TRBJ1-2; a possible D gene is TRBD1 (6 bases). The V gene's germline CDR1 is SGHNT and CDR2 YYREEE (reference sequence). The CDR3 totals 12 residues. V was pared by 4 bases and J by 5 bases, with 9 bases between. CDR3 DNA sequence: TGTGCCAGCAGCCCGGACAGTTATGGCTACACCTTC. It is translated as CASSPDSYGYTF.

This chain joins TRBV30 and TRBJ1-1; 7 nucleotides line up with TRBD1. This CDR3 spans 15 amino acids. Germline loops: CDR1 GTSNPN, CDR2 SVGIG (reference sequence). The J segment lost 4 bases and the V segment lost 2 bases, leaving 10 bases of the junction unmatched. CDR3 amino acids: CAWSYRGGRGTEAFF. The CDR3 region has the DNA TGTGCCTGGAGTTACCGAGGGGGCCGGGGCACTGAAGCTTTCTTT.

The V and J genes are TRBV10-2 and TRBJ1-2; 8 positions match TRBD1. This CDR3 region has 12 residues. The V gene end was trimmed by 2 bases and the J gene end by 7 bases; junction bases not matched to a gene: 0. Per the germline V gene, CDR1 is WSHSY and CDR2 is SAAADI. CDR3 region: CASSEGQGGYTF. The CDR3 coding sequence is TGCGCCAGCAGTGAGGGACAGGGTGGCTACACCTTC.

V and J are TRBV4-3 and TRBJ1-4, with TRBD1 identical over 7 bases. This CDR3 is built from 17 residues. J gave up 3 bases and V 1 base, and 8 bases lay outside the gene matches. The germline CDR1 and CDR2 sequences are LGHNA and YSLEER. The CDR3: CASSQGRAGTANEKLFF. The CDR3 region has the DNA TGCGCCAGCAGCCAAGGGAGGGCAGGGACAGCTAATGAAAAACTGTTTTTT.

The gene calls are TRBV19 and TRBJ2-7; TRBD1 aligns across 7 bases. The trim removed 4 bases at V and 4 bases at J, leaving 4 bases unmatched. The CDR3 consists of 13 residues. Germline V gene sequence: CDR1 LNHDA, CDR2 SQIVND (reference sequence). CDR3 sequence: CASSNRGVYEQYF. CDR3 coding DNA: TGTGCCAGTAGTAACAGGGGAGTATACGAGCAGTACTTC.

The chain uses TRBV2 and TRBJ2-3, with 9 bases aligning to TRBD1. CDR1 SNHLY and CDR2 FYNNEI come from the germline V gene. The CDR3 is 14 residues long. With V trimmed by 6 bases and J by 7 bases, 8 bases remained unmatched. In nucleotides, the CDR3 is TGTGCCAGCAGGGGAACAGGGGGCAGCCATACGCAGTATTTT. Residues: CASRGTGGSHTQYF. The full variable domain, its missing parts supplied by reference TRBV2 and TRBJ2-3, is EPEVTQTPSHQVTQMGQEVILRCVPISNHLYFYWYRQILGQKVEFLVSFYNNEISEKSEIFDDQFSVERPDGSNFTLKIRSTKLEDSAMYFCASRGTGGSHTQYFGPGTRLTVL.

This clone has just one count. The V and J genes are TRBV7-9 and TRBJ2-5; D is unclear. The CDR3 loop spans 15 amino acids. The germline V and J ends were trimmed by 4 bases and 4 bases, with 16 bases remaining between them. In germline, CDR1 is SEHNR, CDR2 FQNEAQ (reference sequence). CDR3 sequence: CASSSGVGGRETQYF. For the CDR3, the DNA is TGTGCCAGCAGCTCGGGCGTGGGTGGCAGAGAGACCCAGTACTTC.

The chain links TRBV6-5 to TRBJ1-2; no firm D call. V lost 5 bases to trimming and J lost 4 bases, with 14 bases between them. Germline values: CDR1 MNHEY, CDR2 SVGAGI. CDR3 length equals 14 residues. Here the CDR3 reads CASSTRKDGYGYTF. The CDR3 DNA reads TGTGCCAGCAGTACGAGGAAAGATGGCTATGGCTACACCTTC.